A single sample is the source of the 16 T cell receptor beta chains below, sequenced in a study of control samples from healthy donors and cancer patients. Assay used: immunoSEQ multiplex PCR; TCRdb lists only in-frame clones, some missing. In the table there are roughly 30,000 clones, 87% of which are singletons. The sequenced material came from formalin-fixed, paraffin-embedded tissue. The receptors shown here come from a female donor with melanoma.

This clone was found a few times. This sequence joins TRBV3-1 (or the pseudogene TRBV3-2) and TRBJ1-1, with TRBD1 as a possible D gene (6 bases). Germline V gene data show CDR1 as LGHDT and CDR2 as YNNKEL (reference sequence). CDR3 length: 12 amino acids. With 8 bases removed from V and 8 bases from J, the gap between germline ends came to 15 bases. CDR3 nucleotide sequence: TGTGCCAGCGGTGACAGGCGATCAGAAGCTTTCTTT. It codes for CASGDRRSEAFF.

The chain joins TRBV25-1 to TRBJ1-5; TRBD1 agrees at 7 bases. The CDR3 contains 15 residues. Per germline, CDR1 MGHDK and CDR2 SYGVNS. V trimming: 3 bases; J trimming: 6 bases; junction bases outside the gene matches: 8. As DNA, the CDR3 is TGTGCCAGCAGTGAGGGAGGGGGCTTGATTCAGCCCCAGCATTTT. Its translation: CASSEGGGLIQPQHF. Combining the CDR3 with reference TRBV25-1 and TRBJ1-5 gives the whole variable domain EADIYQTPRYLVIGTGKKITLECSQTMGHDKMYWYQQDPGMELHLIHYSYGVNSTEKGDLSSESTVSRIRTEHFPLTLESARPSHTSQYLCASSEGGGLIQPQHFGDGTRLSIL.

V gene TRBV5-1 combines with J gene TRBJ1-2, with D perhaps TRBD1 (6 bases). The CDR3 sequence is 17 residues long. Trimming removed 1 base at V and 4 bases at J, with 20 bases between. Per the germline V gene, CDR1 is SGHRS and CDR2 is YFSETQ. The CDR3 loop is CASSLNGETLGGYGYTF. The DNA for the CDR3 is TGCGCCAGCAGCTTGAACGGAGAGACCCTAGGGGGCTATGGCTACACCTTC.

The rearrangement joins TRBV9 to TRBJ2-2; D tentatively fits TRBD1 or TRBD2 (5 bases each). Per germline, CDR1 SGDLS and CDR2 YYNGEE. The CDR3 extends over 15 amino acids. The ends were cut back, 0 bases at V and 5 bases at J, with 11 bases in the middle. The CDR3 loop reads CASSVEGRGTGELFF. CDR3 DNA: TGTGCCAGCAGCGTAGAGGGACGAGGGACCGGGGAGCTGTTTTTT.

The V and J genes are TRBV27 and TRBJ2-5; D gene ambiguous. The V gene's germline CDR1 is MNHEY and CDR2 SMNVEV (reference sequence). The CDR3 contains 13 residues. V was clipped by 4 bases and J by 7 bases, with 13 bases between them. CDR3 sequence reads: CASSSDFAVTQYF. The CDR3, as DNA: TGTGCCAGCAGTTCCGACTTCGCCGTGACCCAGTACTTC.

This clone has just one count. The CDR3 loop is CASSLNVEGDEQFF. The CDR3 bases are TGTGCCAGCAGCTTAAACGTAGAAGGCGATGAGCAGTTCTTC. V and J are TRBV7-6 and TRBJ2-1; no clear D. Germline values: CDR1 SGHVS, CDR2 FNYEAQ. The CDR3 totals 14 residues. The V end was cut by 2 bases, the J end by 8 bases, with 13 bases between.

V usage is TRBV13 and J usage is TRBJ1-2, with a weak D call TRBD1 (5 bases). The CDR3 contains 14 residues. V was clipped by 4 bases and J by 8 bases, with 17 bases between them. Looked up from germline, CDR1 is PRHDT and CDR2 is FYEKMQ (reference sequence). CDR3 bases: TGTGCCAGCAGCTCCACCGGGACGGCGTCCGGCTACACCTTC. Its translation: CASSSTGTASGYTF.

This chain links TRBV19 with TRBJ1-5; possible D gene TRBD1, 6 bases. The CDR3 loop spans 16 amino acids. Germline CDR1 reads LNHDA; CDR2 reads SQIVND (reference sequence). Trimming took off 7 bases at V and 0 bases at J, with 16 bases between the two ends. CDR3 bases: TGTGCCAGTACTCCTGGACAGAGTAATAGCAATCAGCCCCAGCATTTT. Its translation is CASTPGQSNSNQPQHF.

The CDR3 sequence is CASSLGSPFLYEQYF. CDR3 in DNA: TGTGCCAGCAGCTTAGGATCCCCTTTCCTCTACGAGCAGTACTTC. The rearrangement uses TRBV13 and TRBJ2-7; D call uncertain. The CDR3 is 15 residues long. The germline V and J ends were trimmed by 0 bases and 3 bases, with 12 bases remaining between them. CDR1 and CDR2 (germline): PRHDT, FYEKMQ (reference sequence).

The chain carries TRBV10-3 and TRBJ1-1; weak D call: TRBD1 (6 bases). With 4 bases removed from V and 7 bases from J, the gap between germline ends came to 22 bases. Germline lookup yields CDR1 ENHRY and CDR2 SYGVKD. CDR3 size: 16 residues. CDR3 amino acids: CAISGLQGPSPGEAFF. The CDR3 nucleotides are TGTGCCATCAGTGGCTTACAGGGACCCAGCCCGGGTGAAGCTTTCTTT.

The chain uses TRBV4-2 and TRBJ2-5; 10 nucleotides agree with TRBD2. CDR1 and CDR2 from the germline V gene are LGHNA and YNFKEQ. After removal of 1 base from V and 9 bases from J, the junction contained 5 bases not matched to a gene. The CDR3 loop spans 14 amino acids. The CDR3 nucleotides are TGTGCCAGCAGCCAAGGTAAGCGGGAGGGGGCCCAGTACTTC. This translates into CASSQGKREGAQYF.

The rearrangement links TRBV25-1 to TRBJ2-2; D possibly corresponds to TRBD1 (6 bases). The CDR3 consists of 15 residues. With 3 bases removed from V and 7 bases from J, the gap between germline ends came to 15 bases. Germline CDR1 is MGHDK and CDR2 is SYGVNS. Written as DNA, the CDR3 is TGTGCCAGCAGTGACTACAGGGAAGGTGGCGGGGAGCTGTTTTTT. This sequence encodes CASSDYREGGGELFF. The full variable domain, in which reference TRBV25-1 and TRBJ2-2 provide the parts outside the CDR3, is EADIYQTPRYLVIGTGKKITLECSQTMGHDKMYWYQQDPGMELHLIHYSYGVNSTEKGDLSSESTVSRIRTEHFPLTLESARPSHTSQYLCASSDYREGGGELFFGEGSRLTVL.

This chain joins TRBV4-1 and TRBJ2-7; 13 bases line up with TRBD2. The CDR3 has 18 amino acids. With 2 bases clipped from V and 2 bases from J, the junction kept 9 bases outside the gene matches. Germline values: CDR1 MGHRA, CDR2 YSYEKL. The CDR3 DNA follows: TGCGCCAGCAGCCAATTACTAGCGGGAGGGCCAGAGACCTACGAGCAGTACTTC. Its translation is CASSQLLAGGPETYEQYF.

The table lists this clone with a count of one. CDR3 in amino acids: CASSEGNRGGYTF. The CDR3 DNA is TGTGCCAGCAGTGAGGGGAACAGGGGAGGCTACACCTTC. V gene TRBV2 combines with J gene TRBJ1-2; TRBD1 aligns across 7 bases. This CDR3 has 13 residues. Germline trimming cut 3 bases from V and 8 bases from J; bases unmatched to any gene: 6. Germline CDR1 reads SNHLY; CDR2 reads FYNNEI.

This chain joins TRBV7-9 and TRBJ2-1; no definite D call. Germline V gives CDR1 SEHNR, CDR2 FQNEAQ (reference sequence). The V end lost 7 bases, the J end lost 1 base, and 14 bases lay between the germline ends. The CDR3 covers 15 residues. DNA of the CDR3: TGTGCCAGCAACCGTCCCCCCGAGTCCTACAATGAGCAGTTCTTC. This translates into CASNRPPESYNEQFF.

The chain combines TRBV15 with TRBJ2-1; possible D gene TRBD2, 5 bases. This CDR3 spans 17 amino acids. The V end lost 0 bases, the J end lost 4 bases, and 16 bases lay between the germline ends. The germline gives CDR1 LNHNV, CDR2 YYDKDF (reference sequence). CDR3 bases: TGTGCCACCAGCAGAGAATACCTGGACTTCATATACAATGAGCAGTTCTTC. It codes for CATSREYLDFIYNEQFF.